The clone carrying this T cell receptor beta chain was seen only a few times. These data are taken from a study of blood T cell repertoires in COVID-19. Study information: The United States, Italy and Spain were the sources of the acute and convalescent COVID-19 samples. The analysed material was cDNA or gDNA that came from T cells, B-cell-depleted T cells, or PBMCs.

Authors' processing steps: Using reference gene primer amplification, nucleated cell counts were estimated. The table came from immunoSEQ multiplex PCR; TCRdb's copy has only in-frame clones and leaves some out. Clone size and the V and J calls come from that table; the DNA yielded D and trimming. Among fewer than 350,000 clones listed, about four fifths were seen once. V dropped 0 bases and J dropped 1 base, with 10 bases sitting between them. The germline V gene encodes CDR1 SGHAT and CDR2 FQNNGV. The CDR3 contains 15 residues. The source is a woman aged 55-70 years with active or convalescent COVID-19. The chain has TRBV11-2 and TRBJ2-7; TRBD2 is a possible D gene (5 bases). Sequenced input: peripheral blood. The CDR3 DNA follows: TGTGCCAGCAGCTTAGATTCGGGGTTATCCTACGAGCAGTACTTC. Protein product: CASSLDSGLSYEQYF. Based on the CDR3 plus reference TRBV11-2 and TRBJ2-7, the full variable domain is EAGVAQSPRYKIIEKRQSVAFWCNPISGHATLYWYQQILGQGPKLLIQFQNNGVVDDSQLPKDRFSAERLKGVDSTLKIQPAKLEDSAVYLCASSLDSGLSYEQYFGPGTRLTVT.